A single sample is the source of the 20 T cell receptor beta chains below, sequenced in a study of a mutant IDH1 vaccine in newly diagnosed glioma (dated by TCRdb to the early 2020s). The time point label of this sample denotes: week 23, last vaccination. A 20-mer mutant IDH1 peptide at 300 micrograms in Montanide made up each vaccine dose, which was injected subcutaneously together with topical imiquimod. Their recognized antigens are unknown. The protocol used for the library was the immunoSEQ multiplex PCR assay. TCRdb's version of the immuneACCESS table is confined to in-frame rearrangements and falls short of the full clone set. An unresolved V gene accounts for under half of the shortfall where checked; the remainder is of unknown origin. The sample table holds about 29,000 clones, of which about 85% were seen once. 8% to 10% of the sample is held by the ten biggest clonotypes. The source was PBMCs, collected from a glioma patient whose treatment included an IDH1 peptide vaccine. These receptors all come from a woman under 30 with glioma.

The chain links TRBV29-1 to TRBJ2-1; tentative D call: TRBD2 (6 bases). The V and J ends lost 7 bases and 3 bases respectively, with 13 bases between them. The CDR3 covers 13 residues. Per germline, CDR1 SQVTM and CDR2 ANQGSEA. CDR3 sequence: CSAPRGDYNEQFF. The CDR3, as DNA: TGCAGCGCCCCACGCGGGGACTACAATGAGCAGTTCTTC.

The CDR3 nucleotides are TGCGCCAGCAGCCAAGATGTGCAGACTAACTATGGCTACACCTTC. It translates to CASSQDVQTNYGYTF. The V call is TRBV4-3, the J call TRBJ1-2; D remains ambiguous. Germline V lookup: CDR1 LGHNA, CDR2 YSLEER. This CDR3 is 15 amino acids long. V was trimmed by 0 bases and J by 0 bases, leaving 8 bases between them.

The chain has TRBV25-1 and TRBJ2-1; D unclear. V lost 2 bases to trimming and J lost 12 bases, with 14 bases between them. Germline-derived CDR1 and CDR2 are MGHDK and SYGVNS. This CDR3 is 13 amino acids long. In nucleotides, the CDR3 is TGTGCCAGCAGTGAACGGCAGGTCGATTTGCAGTTCTTC. It translates to CASSERQVDLQFF.

This clone was counted once. The sample holds other DNA sequences that translate to the same CDR3. The CDR3 protein is CASSQGTYNEQFF. CDR3 sequence (DNA): TGCGCCAGCAGCCAAGGTACCTACAATGAGCAGTTCTTC. J is TRBJ2-1 and V is TRBV4-3, with D uncertain. From germline, CDR1 is LGHNA and CDR2 YSLEER. V lost 1 base to trimming and J lost 2 bases, with 3 bases between them. The CDR3 has 13 residues.

The chain links TRBV10-3 to TRBJ1-1; 7 bases agree with TRBD1. The V and J ends lost 3 bases and 0 bases, in that order; junction bases with no gene match: 4. Germline-derived CDR1 and CDR2 are ENHRY and SYGVKD. The CDR3 is 15 amino acids. In DNA, the CDR3 is TGTGCCATCAGTGACAGGGGACAGATGAACACTGAAGCTTTCTTT. Translation: CAISDRGQMNTEAFF.

The rearrangement joins TRBV6-5 to TRBJ2-5; D perhaps matches TRBD2 (7 bases). V was cut by 0 bases and J by 5 bases, with 13 bases left in between. In germline, CDR1 is MNHEY, CDR2 SVGAGI. The CDR3 has 15 residues. CDR3 amino acids: CASSYSGGGSETQYF. The DNA for the CDR3 is TGTGCCAGCAGTTACTCGGGGGGGGGCTCGGAGACCCAGTACTTC.

DNA of the CDR3: TGTGCCAGCAGCCCCCCTTTGGAAGGGACCACCGGGGAGCTGTTTTTT. Its protein is CASSPPLEGTTGELFF. The gene calls are TRBV5-6 and TRBJ2-2, with D tentatively TRBD1 or TRBD2 (5 bases each). Per the germline V gene, CDR1 is SGHDT and CDR2 is YYEEEE. The V end lost 4 bases, the J end lost 4 bases, and 17 bases lay between the germline ends. The CDR3 consists of 16 residues.

V gene TRBV30 combines with J gene TRBJ1-2; D not certain. Trimming took off 0 bases at V and 5 bases at J, with 7 bases between the two ends. The germline CDR1 and CDR2 sequences are GTSNPN and SVGIG (reference sequence). The CDR3 runs to 12 residues. The CDR3 spells CAWSVQSYGYTF. In DNA form, the CDR3 reads TGTGCCTGGAGTGTACAGAGTTATGGCTACACCTTC.

The V and J genes are TRBV19 and TRBJ2-7, with D possibly matching TRBD1 (6 bases). Germline CDR1 LNHDA, CDR2 SQIVND (reference sequence). The ends were cut back, 7 bases at V and 6 bases at J, with 16 bases in the middle. The CDR3 spans 13 residues. CDR3 nucleotide sequence: TGTGCCAGTATGAGGCAGGGGACGGGCGAGCAGTACTTC. Its translation is CASMRQGTGEQYF.

The chain carries TRBV11-3 and TRBJ2-3; 12 bases line up with TRBD2. The germline gives CDR1 SGHNT, CDR2 YENEEA. V lost 5 bases to trimming and J lost 3 bases; unmatched junction nucleotides: 9. The CDR3 is 17 amino acids. Here the CDR3 reads CASSPLWTSGATDTQYF. DNA of the CDR3: TGTGCCAGCAGCCCCCTTTGGACTAGCGGGGCAACAGATACGCAGTATTTT.

This clone has only a few counts. The chain recombines TRBV11-1 with TRBJ2-5; D is perhaps TRBD2 (6 bases). CDR1 and CDR2 (germline): SGHAT, FQDESV (reference sequence). The CDR3 length is 13 residues. V lost 7 bases to trimming and J lost 3 bases, with 12 bases between them. The CDR3 loop is CASTQWGEETQYF. The CDR3 DNA sequence: TGTGCCAGCACCCAATGGGGGGAAGAGACCCAGTACTTC.

This chain uses TRBV5-1 with TRBJ1-4, with TRBD1 as a possible D gene (6 bases). V lost 4 bases to trimming and J lost 4 bases, with 17 bases between them. CDR3 length: 16 amino acids. Germline values: CDR1 SGHRS, CDR2 YFSETQ. The CDR3 sequence is CASSPVGTPINEKLFF. CDR3 DNA sequence: TGCGCCAGCAGCCCCGTCGGGACACCGATTAATGAAAAACTGTTTTTT.

The CDR3 DNA reads as TGTGCCAGTAGCCCGGGACATTACCTTAACAATGAGCAGTTCTTC. Translation gives CASSPGHYLNNEQFF. The chain combines TRBV19 with TRBJ2-1, with TRBD1 as a possible D gene (6 bases). V was pared by 6 bases and J by 5 bases, with 17 bases between. The germline CDR1 and CDR2 sequences are LNHDA and SQIVND (reference sequence). CDR3 length: 15 amino acids.

The V gene is TRBV7-2, the J gene TRBJ1-1; TRBD1 matches 7 bases. CDR1 SGHTA and CDR2 FQGNSA come from the germline V gene. V was pared by 2 bases and J by 4 bases, with 4 bases of the junction left unmatched. The CDR3 loop spans 14 amino acids. The CDR3 DNA follows: TGTGCCAGCAGCTTAATGGGGGACAGCACTGAAGCTTTCTTT. Translating gives CASSLMGDSTEAFF.

The chain links TRBV7-6 to TRBJ2-2, with TRBD2 matching over 9 bases. The CDR3 is 15 residues long. The J segment lost 4 bases and the V segment lost 5 bases, leaving 5 bases of the junction unmatched. From germline, CDR1 is SGHVS and CDR2 FNYEAQ. DNA of the CDR3: TGTGCCAGCAGCCAGGGACTAGCAAGCACCGGGGAGCTGTTTTTT. Its protein product is CASSQGLASTGELFF. Supplemented by reference TRBV7-6 and TRBJ2-2, the full variable domain reads GAGVSQSPRYKVTKRGQDVALRCDPISGHVSLYWYRQALGQGPEFLTYFNYEAQQDKSGLPNDRFSAERPEGSISTLTIQRTEQRDSAMYRCASSQGLASTGELFFGEGSRLTVL.

The chain carries TRBV7-2 and TRBJ1-1; 7 bases agree with TRBD1. This CDR3 is 15 amino acids long. Trimming removed 6 bases from V and 4 bases from J; junction bases left unmatched: 11. Per the germline V gene, CDR1 is SGHTA and CDR2 is FQGNSA. The CDR3 is CASRVVAQGSTEAFF. The CDR3, as DNA: TGTGCCAGCAGGGTCGTGGCACAGGGGAGCACTGAAGCTTTCTTT.

The rearrangement uses TRBV5-4 and TRBJ2-1, with TRBD2 as a possible D gene (6 bases). The CDR3 sequence is 13 residues long. Trimming cost V 7 bases and J 5 bases, with 13 bases left between them. Germline V gene data show CDR1 as SGHNT and CDR2 as YYREEE (reference sequence). The CDR3 DNA is TGTGCCAGCGGGACTTACAATGACAATGAGCAGTTCTTC. Amino acids: CASGTYNDNEQFF.

A few counts support this clone. The chain links TRBV2 to TRBJ1-1; D might be TRBD1 (5 bases). V was trimmed by 4 bases and J by 3 bases, leaving 18 bases between them. The CDR3 runs to 16 residues. Germline-derived CDR1 and CDR2 are SNHLY and FYNNEI. The CDR3 loop is CASSGRMWGPDTEAFF. For the CDR3, the DNA is TGTGCCAGCAGTGGTCGGATGTGGGGACCGGACACTGAAGCTTTCTTT. The complete variable domain, with remaining parts taken from reference TRBV2 and TRBJ1-1, reads EPEVTQTPSHQVTQMGQEVILRCVPISNHLYFYWYRQILGQKVEFLVSFYNNEISEKSEIFDDQFSVERPDGSNFTLKIRSTKLEDSAMYFCASSGRMWGPDTEAFFGQGTRLTVV.

V and J are TRBV13 and TRBJ2-7; TRBD2 agrees at 8 bases. This CDR3 region has 13 residues. Germline V gives CDR1 PRHDT, CDR2 FYEKMQ (reference sequence). J gave up 4 bases and V 5 bases, and 4 bases lay outside the gene matches. The CDR3 loop is CASSQRGLYEQYF. CDR3 in DNA: TGTGCCAGCAGCCAGCGGGGGTTATACGAGCAGTACTTC.

The chain employs TRBV10-3 and TRBJ1-2; D is ambiguous. Trimming stripped 2 bases from V and 0 bases from J, with 10 bases between. Germline loops: CDR1 ENHRY, CDR2 SYGVKD. This CDR3 contains 15 residues. Written as DNA, the CDR3 is TGTGCCATCAGTGAGGATCCGGCGACTAACTATGGCTACACCTTC. Translating it yields CAISEDPATNYGYTF.